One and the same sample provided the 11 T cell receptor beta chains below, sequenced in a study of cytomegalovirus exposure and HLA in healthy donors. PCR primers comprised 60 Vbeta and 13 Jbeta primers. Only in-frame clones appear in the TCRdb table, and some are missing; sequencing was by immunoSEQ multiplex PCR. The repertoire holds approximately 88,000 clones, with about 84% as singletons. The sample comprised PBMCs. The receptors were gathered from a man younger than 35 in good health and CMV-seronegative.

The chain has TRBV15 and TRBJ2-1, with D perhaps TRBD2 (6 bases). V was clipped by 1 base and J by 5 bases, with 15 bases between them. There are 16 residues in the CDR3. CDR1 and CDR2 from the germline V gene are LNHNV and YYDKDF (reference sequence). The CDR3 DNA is TGTGCCACCAGCAGAGTAGGAGGGACTCCTAACAATGAGCAGTTCTTC. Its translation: CATSRVGGTPNNEQFF.

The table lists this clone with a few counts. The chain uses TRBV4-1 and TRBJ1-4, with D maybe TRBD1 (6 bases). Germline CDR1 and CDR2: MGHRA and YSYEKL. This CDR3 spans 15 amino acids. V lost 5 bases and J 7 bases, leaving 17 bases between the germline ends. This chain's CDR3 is CASSRDQGTGEKLFF. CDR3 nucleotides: TGCGCCAGCAGCAGAGACCAGGGGACGGGTGAAAAACTGTTTTTT.

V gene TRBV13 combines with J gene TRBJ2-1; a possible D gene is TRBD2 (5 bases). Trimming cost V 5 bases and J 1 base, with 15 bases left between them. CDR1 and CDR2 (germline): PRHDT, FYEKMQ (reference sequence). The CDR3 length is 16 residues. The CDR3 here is CASSERRTGSYNEQFF. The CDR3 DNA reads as TGTGCCAGCAGCGAACGTCGAACGGGGTCCTACAATGAGCAGTTCTTC. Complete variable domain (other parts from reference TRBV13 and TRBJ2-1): AAGVIQSPRHLIKEKRETATLKCYPIPRHDTVYWYQQGPGQDPQFLISFYEKMQSDKGSIPDRFSAQQFSDYHSELNMSSLELGDSALYFCASSERRTGSYNEQFFGPGTRLTVL.

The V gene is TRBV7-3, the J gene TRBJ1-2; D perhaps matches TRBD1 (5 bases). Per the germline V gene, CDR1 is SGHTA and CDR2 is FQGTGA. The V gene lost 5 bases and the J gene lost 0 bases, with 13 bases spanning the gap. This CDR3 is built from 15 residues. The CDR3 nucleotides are TGTGCCAGCAGCGAAGGGGCCCTGACTAACTATGGCTACACCTTC. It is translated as CASSEGALTNYGYTF.

The CDR3 coding sequence is TGTGCCAGCAGCTCGGTCCGGGACTCCTTCGGGGAGAAACTGTTTTTT. Its protein product is CASSSVRDSFGEKLFF. V is TRBV11-2 and J is TRBJ1-4; possible D gene TRBD1, 5 bases. V was pared by 4 bases and J by 11 bases, with 23 bases between. CDR3 length: 16 residues. Germline lookup yields CDR1 SGHAT and CDR2 FQNNGV. Complete variable domain (other parts from reference TRBV11-2 and TRBJ1-4): EAGVAQSPRYKIIEKRQSVAFWCNPISGHATLYWYQQILGQGPKLLIQFQNNGVVDDSQLPKDRFSAERLKGVDSTLKIQPAKLEDSAVYLCASSSVRDSFGEKLFFGSGTQLSVL.

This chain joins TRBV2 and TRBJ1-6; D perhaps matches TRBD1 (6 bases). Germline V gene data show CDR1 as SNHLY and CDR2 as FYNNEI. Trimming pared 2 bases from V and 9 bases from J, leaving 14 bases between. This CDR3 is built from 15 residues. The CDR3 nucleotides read TGTGCCAGCAGTGAACGCGGACAGTTCATTTCACCCCTCCACTTT. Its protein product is CASSERGQFISPLHF. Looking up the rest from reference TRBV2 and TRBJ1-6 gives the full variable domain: EPEVTQTPSHQVTQMGQEVILRCVPISNHLYFYWYRQILGQKVEFLVSFYNNEISEKSEIFDDQFSVERPDGSNFTLKIRSTKLEDSAMYFCASSERGQFISPLHFGNGTRLTVT.

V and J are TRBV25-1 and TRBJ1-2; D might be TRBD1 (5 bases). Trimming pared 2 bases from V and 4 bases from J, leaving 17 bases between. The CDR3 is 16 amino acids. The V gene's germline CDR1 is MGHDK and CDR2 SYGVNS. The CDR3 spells CASSEDSRDLLYGYTF. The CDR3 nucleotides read TGTGCCAGCAGTGAAGACTCCAGGGATCTCCTCTATGGCTACACCTTC.

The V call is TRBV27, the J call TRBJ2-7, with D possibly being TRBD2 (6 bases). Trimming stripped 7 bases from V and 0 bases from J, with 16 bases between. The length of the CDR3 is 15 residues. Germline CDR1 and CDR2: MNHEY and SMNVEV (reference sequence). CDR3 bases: TGTGCCAGCAATCACATCGACGGGAGCTCCTACGAGCAGTACTTC. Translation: CASNHIDGSSYEQYF.

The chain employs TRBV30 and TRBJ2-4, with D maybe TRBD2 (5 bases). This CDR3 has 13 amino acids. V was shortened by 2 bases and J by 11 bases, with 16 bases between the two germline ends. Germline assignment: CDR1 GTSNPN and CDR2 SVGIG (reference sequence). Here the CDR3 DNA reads TGTGCCTGGAGTCCGTCGTCTAGCAGGTTTCAGTACTTC. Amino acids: CAWSPSSSRFQYF.

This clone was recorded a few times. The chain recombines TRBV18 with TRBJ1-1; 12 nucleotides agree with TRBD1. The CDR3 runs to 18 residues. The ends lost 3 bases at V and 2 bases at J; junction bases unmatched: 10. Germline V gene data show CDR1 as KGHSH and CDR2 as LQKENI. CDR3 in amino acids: CASSPRSGTGGINTEAFF. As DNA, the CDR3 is TGTGCCAGCTCACCCCGTTCCGGGACAGGGGGCATCAACACTGAAGCTTTCTTT. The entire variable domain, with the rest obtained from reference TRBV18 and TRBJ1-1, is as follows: NAGVMQNPRHLVRRRGQEARLRCSPMKGHSHVYWYRQLPEEGLKFMVYLQKENIIDESGMPKERFSAEFPKEGPSILRIQQVVRGDSAAYFCASSPRSGTGGINTEAFFGQGTRLTVV.

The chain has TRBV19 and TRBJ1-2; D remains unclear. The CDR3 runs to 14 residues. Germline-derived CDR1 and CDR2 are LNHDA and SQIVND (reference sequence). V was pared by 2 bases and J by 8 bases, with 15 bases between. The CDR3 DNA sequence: TGTGCCAGTAGTATATTAGCCTCCGAGCGGGGCTACACCTTC. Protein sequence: CASSILASERGYTF. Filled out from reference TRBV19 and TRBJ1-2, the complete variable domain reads DGGITQSPKYLFRKEGQNVTLSCEQNLNHDAMYWYRQDPGQGLRLIYYSQIVNDFQKGDIAEGYSVSREKKESFPLTVTSAQKNPTAFYLCASSILASERGYTFGSGTRLTVV.